This passage covers 2 T cell receptor beta chains from one sample sequenced in a study of T cells after yellow fever vaccination. TCRdb re-analysed the 5' RACE reads in MiXCR, keeping a single row per CDR3 protein. The sample includes about 260,000 distinct CDR3 sequences, approximately 13% of them seen just once. This specimen consisted of CD4+ T cells sorted from PBMCs, obtained 45 days after the yellow fever booster vaccination. These receptors were obtained from a man aged 30 to 39 who received the YFV17D yellow fever vaccine.

This clonotype was detected many times. The chain couples TRBV10-1 to TRBJ1-1, with 7 bases fitting TRBD1. V lost 5 bases and J lost 3; bases outside the gene matches: 3. The CDR3 consists of 13 residues. CDR1 and CDR2 from the germline V gene are WNHNN and SYGVQD (reference sequence). In DNA form, the CDR3 reads TGCGCCAGCAGTACCGACAGGGACACTGAAGCTTTCTTT. Amino acid sequence: CASSTDRDTEAFF.

This chain uses TRBV4-3 with TRBJ2-1; 7 bases match TRBD2. CDR3 length equals 18 residues. Germline trimming cut 4 bases from V and 3 bases from J; bases unmatched to any gene: 15. Germline V gives CDR1 LGHNA, CDR2 YSLEER. CDR3: CASSLSAGRGGDYNEQFF. The CDR3 DNA reads TGCGCCAGCAGCCTCTCCGCGGGGCGGGGAGGGGACTACAATGAGCAGTTCTTC.